Listed below are T cell receptor beta chains from one sample, sequenced in a study of response to subunit inactivated influenza vaccine. TCRdb re-analysed the RT-PCR reads in MiXCR, keeping a single row per CDR3 protein. The sample has just under 550,000 distinct CDR3 sequences; roughly a quarter are singletons. These same records also appear under a second study, on T cells expressing NK-cell markers.

Sample: CD4+ T cells sorted from PBMCs, taken less than 13 days after vaccination. The receptors stem from a man between 45 and 60 years old who received an inactivated influenza vaccine. Both conserved end residues are part of each CDR3. The D gene is left open where the match is weak. A row's size may be missing; if present it is once, few, many or a size class.

j_call v_call clone_size d_call cdr3_aa cdr3_nt
TRBJ2-3 TRBV4-2 few TRBD2 CASRPLSGRAGDTQYF TGTGCCAGCAGACCCCTAAGCGGGAGGGCGGGAGATACGCAGTATTTT
TRBJ2-3 TRBV11-2 . . CASSPWQYTDTQYF TGTGCCAGCAGCCCTTGGCAGTACACAGATACGCAGTATTTT
TRBJ1-1 TRBV23-1 . . CASRLQGTPEAFF TGCGCCAGCAGGCTACAGGGTACCCCTGAAGCTTTCTTT
TRBJ1-1 TRBV20-1 once TRBD1 CSARTGGTEAFF TGCAGTGCTAGGACAGGGGGCACTGAAGCTTTCTTT
TRBJ2-5 TRBV29-1 few . CSVATGMAQETQYF TGCAGCGTCGCGACGGGTATGGCCCAAGAGACCCAGTACTTC
TRBJ1-5 TRBV7-2 . . CASSLRRGVAQPQHF TGTGCCAGCAGCTTACGGCGGGGGGTCGCTCAGCCCCAGCATTTT
TRBJ1-3 TRBV6-1 . TRBD1 CASRGGQGDAHSGNTIYF TGTGCCAGCAGGGGAGGACAGGGCGATGCCCACTCTGGAAACACCATATATTTT
TRBJ2-3 TRBV5-1 . TRBD1 CASSGGQSDTQYF TGCGCCAGCAGCGGGGGACAGTCAGATACGCAGTATTTT
TRBJ2-5 TRBV5-6 . . CASKRVGRETQYF TGTGCCAGCAAAAGGGTCGGTAGGGAGACCCAGTACTTC
TRBJ1-2 TRBV4-2 . . CASSQDRQANYGYTF TGTGCCAGCAGCCAGGATCGACAGGCCAACTATGGCTACACCTTC
TRBJ2-5 TRBV12-5 . . CASGLGLAETQYF TGTGCTAGTGGTTTGGGCCTGGCTGAGACCCAGTACTTC
TRBJ2-1 TRBV28 once TRBD2 CASSVGLELINEQFF TGTGCCAGCAGTGTGGGACTAGAACTCATCAATGAGCAGTTCTTC
TRBJ2-3 TRBV28 . . CASTRPLAVTDTQYF TGTGCCAGCACCCGCCCCCTAGCCGTCACAGATACGCAGTATTTT
TRBJ2-5 TRBV12-3/TRBV12-4 once . CASSLGGVLKETQYF TGTGCCAGCAGTTTAGGGGGAGTACTCAAAGAGACCCAGTACTTC
TRBJ1-2 TRBV12-3/TRBV12-4 few . CASNTGLFGGYTF TGTGCCAGCAATACGGGCCTCTTCGGTGGCTACACCTTC
TRBJ2-1 TRBV9 . TRBD2 CASSVDPAGAYNEQFF TGTGCCAGCAGCGTAGACCCAGCGGGGGCCTACAATGAGCAGTTCTTC
TRBJ2-3 TRBV20-1 . . CSARDPRKTDTQYF TGCAGTGCTAGAGATCCTAGAAAGACAGATACGCAGTATTTT
TRBJ2-7 TRBV6-8 . . CASNRTPLSYEQYF TGTGCCAGCAACCGGACGCCGCTCTCCTACGAGCAGTACTTC
TRBJ1-6 TRBV7-8 many . CASSLATRVGSPLHF TGTGCCAGCAGCTTAGCCACCAGGGTCGGCTCACCCCTCCACTTT
TRBJ2-1 TRBV28 . TRBD1 CASTPDRAYNEQFF TGTGCCAGCACTCCTGACAGGGCCTACAATGAGCAGTTCTTC
TRBJ1-2 TRBV10-3 . . CAISPISRDPSNYGYTF TGTGCCATCAGTCCTATCTCCCGGGACCCATCTAACTATGGCTACACCTTC
TRBJ2-7 TRBV3-1 . TRBD2 CASSQERLAFNEQYF TGTGCCAGCAGCCAAGAAAGACTAGCGTTTAACGAGCAGTACTTC
TRBJ1-1 TRBV18 . . CASSFSSPPKGNTEAFF TGTGCCAGCTCATTTAGTAGCCCCCCGAAGGGGAACACTGAAGCTTTCTTT
TRBJ2-2 TRBV12-5 . TRBD2 CASGLGLGLTASGNTGELFF TGTGCTAGTGGCTTAGGGTTAGGTTTAACGGCTAGCGGGAACACCGGGGAGCTGTTTTTT
TRBJ2-7 TRBV6-1 few . CASSQKDRTPYEQYF TGTGCCAGCAGCCAAAAAGACAGGACCCCCTACGAGCAGTACTTC
TRBJ2-3 TRBV5-1 . . CASSISATADTQYF TGCGCCAGCAGCATCTCCGCTACCGCCGATACGCAGTATTTT
TRBJ2-3 TRBV12-3/TRBV12-4 . . CASSIPLQYF TGTGCCAGCTCGATCCCCCTGCAGTATTTT
TRBJ1-5 TRBV10-3 once . CAISESFSNQPQHF TGTGCCATCAGTGAGTCTTTTAGCAATCAGCCCCAGCATTTT
TRBJ2-5 TRBV23-1 . . CARGGVSQETQYF TGCGCCAGAGGGGGTGTCAGCCAAGAGACCCAGTACTTC
TRBJ1-5 TRBV10-3 few . CAIRAGLESNQPQHF TGTGCCATCAGGGCAGGGTTGGAGAGCAATCAGCCCCAGCATTTT
TRBJ2-7 TRBV6-2/TRBV6-3 . TRBD1 CASRSGQGGQIYEQYF TGTGCCAGCAGATCGGGACAGGGAGGCCAGATTTACGAGCAGTACTTC
TRBJ2-1 TRBV12-3/TRBV12-4 . . CASSSGARALGEQFF TGTGCCAGCAGTTCCGGCGCTAGAGCCTTGGGGGAGCAGTTCTTC
TRBJ2-6 TRBV27 . . CASSLRWAGANVLTF TGTGCCAGCAGTTTAAGATGGGCTGGGGCCAACGTCCTGACTTTC
TRBJ1-1 TRBV9 few . CASSVGLQDGSEAFF TGTGCCAGCAGCGTAGGATTACAGGACGGCTCTGAAGCTTTCTTT
TRBJ2-1 TRBV11-2 . TRBD1 CASSPRPGQGYNEQFF TGTGCCAGCAGCCCTCGACCGGGACAGGGCTACAATGAGCAGTTCTTC
TRBJ1-5 TRBV24-1 few . CATSALAGPQHF TGTGCCACCAGTGCTTTGGCGGGGCCCCAGCATTTT
TRBJ1-5 TRBV18 few . CASSQETGHQPQHF TGTGCCAGCTCACAGGAGACAGGCCATCAGCCCCAGCATTTT
TRBJ1-1 TRBV12-3/TRBV12-4 few . CASSFRTKNTEAFF TGTGCCAGCAGTTTTCGGACAAAGAACACTGAAGCTTTCTTT
TRBJ2-3 TRBV7-2 . TRBD2 CASTLNPGLAGGDTQYF TGTGCCAGCACTTTAAATCCGGGACTAGCGGGAGGAGATACGCAGTATTTT
TRBJ1-1 TRBV11-3 . . CASSLRARTEAFF TGTGCCAGCAGCTTACGAGCGAGGACTGAAGCTTTCTTT
TRBJ2-1 TRBV20-1 . . CSARRRGNNEQFF TGCAGTGCCCGGAGACGGGGGAACAATGAGCAGTTCTTC
TRBJ2-3 TRBV12-3/TRBV12-4 few TRBD2 CASSLRASGGPTDTQYF TGTGCCAGCAGTCTACGGGCTAGCGGGGGTCCCACAGATACGCAGTATTTT
TRBJ2-1 TRBV4-2 . TRBD2 CASSQEWGLAALLF TGTGCCAGCAGCCAAGAGTGGGGACTAGCGGCCTTGCTCTTC
TRBJ2-3 TRBV6-1 . TRBD2 CASSSSGGVPQNTQYF TGTGCCAGCAGCAGTAGCGGGGGAGTCCCACAGAATACGCAGTATTTT
TRBJ1-4 TRBV7-9 . TRBD1 CVSSSGQNEKLFF TGTGTCAGCAGCTCGGGACAGAATGAAAAACTGTTTTTT
TRBJ2-2 TRBV10-1 . . CASSEEGTNTGELFF TGCGCCAGCAGTGAAGAGGGTACGAACACCGGGGAGCTGTTTTTT
TRBJ2-5 TRBV4-3 few . CASSQDGLPSSTQYF TGCGCCAGCAGCCAAGACGGGCTGCCATCCTCGACCCAGTACTTC
TRBJ1-5 TRBV5-1 few . CASSPQGSGQPQHF TGCGCCAGCAGCCCGCAGGGGTCCGGGCAGCCCCAGCATTTT
TRBJ2-7 TRBV11-2 . TRBD1 CASRQDRDSYEQYF TGTGCCAGCAGACAAGACAGGGACTCCTACGAGCAGTACTTC
TRBJ2-3 TRBV20-1 . . CSARDSVGSTDTQYF TGCAGTGCTAGAGATTCGGTCGGGAGCACAGATACGCAGTATTTT
TRBJ2-2 TRBV20-1 few . CSATRGRTNTGELFF TGCAGTGCTACTCGCGGACGGACGAACACCGGGGAGCTGTTTTTT
TRBJ1-5 TRBV6-1 few TRBD1 CASRQGARQPQHF TGTGCCAGCAGGCAGGGGGCACGGCAGCCCCAGCATTTT
TRBJ2-6 TRBV30 few . CAWIGANVLTF TGTGCCTGGATTGGGGCCAACGTCCTGACTTTC
TRBJ2-3 TRBV7-2 . TRBD1 CASSPDRGSSGTDTQYF TGTGCCAGCAGCCCAGACAGGGGGAGTAGTGGCACAGATACGCAGTATTTT
TRBJ2-3 TRBV9 . . CASSVEGHIDTQYF TGTGCCAGCAGCGTAGAAGGCCACATCGATACGCAGTATTTT
TRBJ2-1 TRBV12-3/TRBV12-4 many . CASSTPFFSSYNEQFF TGTGCCAGCAGCACACCTTTTTTCTCTTCTTACAATGAGCAGTTCTTC